The source of this TCR beta chain is a study of T cells in Graves' hyperthyroidism and ophthalmopathy. In this sample, this clonotype turned up many times. The CDR3 regions of TCR beta were amplified from RNA transcripts. Primed by the HTBI set, a first-round RT-PCR was run on the TCR CDR3. TCRdb re-called the multiplex PCR reads through MiXCR, storing one row per CDR3 protein. The sample holds 300,000 to 500,000 distinct CDR3 sequences, roughly 13% seen once. Germline-derived CDR1 and CDR2 are SGHAT and FQNNGV. Trimming removed 5 bases from V and 7 bases from J, with 8 bases in between. The CDR3 loop spans 11 amino acids.

This rearrangement joins TRBV11-2 to TRBJ2-5, with D unclear. Sequencing used blood. This clonotype originated in a man aged 45-60 years with Graves' ophthalmopathy. In DNA form, the CDR3 reads TGTGCCAGCAGCCACGTGGGGACCCAGTACTTC. Its protein product is CASSHVGTQYF.